The sample holds a few counts of the clone carrying this T cell receptor (beta chain). What it binds is unknown. Quantitative 5'-RACE was performed with molecular barcodes, and it yielded the TCR beta libraries. TCRdb reprocessed the 5' RACE reads via MiXCR and lists one record per CDR3 protein. The sample carries approximately 400,000 distinct CDR3 sequences, 17% recorded once. This specimen comes from a study of CD8 T cells in ankylosing spondylitis. Broader study findings: Clones linked with disease were CD8+ and fairly uncommon in the peripheral blood. One TCR beta motif, made up of eight highly homologous variants, appeared characteristic of ankylosing spondylitis blood. Reports say disease-linked clones showed up significantly more in matched ankylosing spondylitis synovial fluid.

Germline V CDR1 and CDR2: MNHEY, SVGEGT. The CDR3 covers 17 residues. With 5 bases clipped from V and 6 bases from J, the junction kept 12 bases outside the gene matches. Sequenced sample: blood, either unsorted or a sorted T cell fraction (not recorded which). The origin of this receptor is a male donor with ankylosing spondylitis. The chain is built from TRBV6-2 or TRBV6-3 and TRBJ2-7; 14 bases fit TRBD2. CDR3 in DNA: TGTGCCAGCAGTCCTAGACTAGCGGGGGGGCTCCTCCGCGAGCAGTACTTC. Its protein is CASSPRLAGGLLREQYF.